This paragraph covers one T cell receptor (beta chain) sequence. The antigen is not known. This specimen belongs to a study of T cells in narcolepsy. Study-level findings and limits: Healthy controls reportedly lacked the autoreactive clonotypes serially found in patients' blood. HCRT-specific and TRIB2-specific autoreactive clonotypes appeared among same-patient CSF and blood CD4+ clonotypes.

Only in-frame clones appear in the TCRdb table, and some are missing; sequencing was by immunoSEQ multiplex PCR. The sample lists 27,000 or so clones, about four fifths occurring once. Sequenced input: CD45RA- memory CD4+ T cells from PBMCs. The clonotype originates from a human donor with narcolepsy.

In DNA form, the CDR3 reads TGTGCCAGCAGCTTGGGGCGGACTAGCGGTCGCAATGAGCAGTTCTTC. Translation: CASSLGRTSGRNEQFF. The V call is TRBV5-4, the J call TRBJ2-1; TRBD2 agrees at 10 bases. V dropped 0 bases and J dropped 6; count of bases not matched to a gene: 6. The germline V gene encodes CDR1 SGHNT and CDR2 YYREEE (reference sequence). The CDR3 sequence is 16 residues long.